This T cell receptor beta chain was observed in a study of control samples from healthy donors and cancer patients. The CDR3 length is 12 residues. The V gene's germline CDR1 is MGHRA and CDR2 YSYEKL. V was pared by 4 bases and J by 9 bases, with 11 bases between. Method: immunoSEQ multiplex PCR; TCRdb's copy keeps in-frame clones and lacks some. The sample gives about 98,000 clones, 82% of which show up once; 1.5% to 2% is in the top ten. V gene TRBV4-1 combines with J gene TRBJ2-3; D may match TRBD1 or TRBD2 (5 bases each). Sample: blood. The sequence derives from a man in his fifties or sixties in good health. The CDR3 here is CASSLGAQTQYF. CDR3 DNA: TGCGCCAGCAGCCTCGGGGCCCAAACGCAGTATTTT.